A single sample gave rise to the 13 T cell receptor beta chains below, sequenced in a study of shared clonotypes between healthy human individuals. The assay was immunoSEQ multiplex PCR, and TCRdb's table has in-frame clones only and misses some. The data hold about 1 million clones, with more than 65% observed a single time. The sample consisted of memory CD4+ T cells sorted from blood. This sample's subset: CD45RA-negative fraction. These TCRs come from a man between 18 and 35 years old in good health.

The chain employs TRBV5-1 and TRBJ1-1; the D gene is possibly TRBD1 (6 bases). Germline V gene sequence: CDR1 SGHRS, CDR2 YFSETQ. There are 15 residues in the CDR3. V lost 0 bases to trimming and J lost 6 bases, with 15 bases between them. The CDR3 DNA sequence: TGCGCCAGCAGCTTGGCCGTTGGACAGTTATCTGAAGCTTTCTTT. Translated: CASSLAVGQLSEAFF.

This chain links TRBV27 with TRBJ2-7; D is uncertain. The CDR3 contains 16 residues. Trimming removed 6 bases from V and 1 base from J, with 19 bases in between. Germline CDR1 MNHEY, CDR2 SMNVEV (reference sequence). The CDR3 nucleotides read TGTGCCAGCAGGCTACCCCTTTGCGGTCCTTCCTACGAGCAGTACTTC. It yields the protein CASRLPLCGPSYEQYF.

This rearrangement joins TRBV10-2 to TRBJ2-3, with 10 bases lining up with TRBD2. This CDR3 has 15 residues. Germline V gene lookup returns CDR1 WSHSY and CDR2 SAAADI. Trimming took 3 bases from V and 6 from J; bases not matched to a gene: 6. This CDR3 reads CASSDGLAGVDTQYF. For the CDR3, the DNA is TGCGCCAGCAGTGACGGGCTAGCGGGGGTGGATACGCAGTATTTT.

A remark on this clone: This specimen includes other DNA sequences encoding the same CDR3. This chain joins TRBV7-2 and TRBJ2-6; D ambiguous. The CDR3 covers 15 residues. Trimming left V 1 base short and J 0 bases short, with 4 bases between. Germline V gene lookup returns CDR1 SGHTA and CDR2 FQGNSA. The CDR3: CASSLVDSGANVLTF. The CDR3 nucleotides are TGTGCCAGCAGCTTAGTTGACTCTGGGGCCAACGTCCTGACTTTC.

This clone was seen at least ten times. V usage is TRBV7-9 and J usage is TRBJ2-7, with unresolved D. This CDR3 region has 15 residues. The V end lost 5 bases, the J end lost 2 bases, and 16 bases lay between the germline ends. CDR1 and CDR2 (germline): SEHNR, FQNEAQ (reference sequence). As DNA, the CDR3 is TGTGCCAGCAGCCACGCCCAATCAACGACCTACGAGCAGTACTTC. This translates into CASSHAQSTTYEQYF.

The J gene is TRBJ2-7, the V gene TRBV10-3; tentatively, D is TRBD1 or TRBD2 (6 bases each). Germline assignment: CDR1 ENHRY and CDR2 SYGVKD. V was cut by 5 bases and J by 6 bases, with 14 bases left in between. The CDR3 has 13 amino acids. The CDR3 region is CAISTSKGGEQYF. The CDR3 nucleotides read TGTGCCATCAGTACCTCCAAGGGGGGCGAGCAGTACTTC.

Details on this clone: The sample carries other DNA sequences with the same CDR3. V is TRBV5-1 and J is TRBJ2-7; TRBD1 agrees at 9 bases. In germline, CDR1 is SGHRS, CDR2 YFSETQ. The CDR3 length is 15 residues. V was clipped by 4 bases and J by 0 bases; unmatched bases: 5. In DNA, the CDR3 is TGCGCCAGCAGCCTCGGGACAGGGTACTCCTACGAGCAGTACTTC. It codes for CASSLGTGYSYEQYF.

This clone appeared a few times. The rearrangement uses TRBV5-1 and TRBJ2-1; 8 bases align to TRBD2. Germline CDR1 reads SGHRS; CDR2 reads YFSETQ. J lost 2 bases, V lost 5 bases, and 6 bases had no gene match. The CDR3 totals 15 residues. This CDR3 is CASRPTSGPYNEQFF. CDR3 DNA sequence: TGCGCCAGCAGACCTACTAGCGGACCCTACAATGAGCAGTTCTTC. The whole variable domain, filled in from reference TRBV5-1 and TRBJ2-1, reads KAGVTQTPRYLIKTRGQQVTLSCSPISGHRSVSWYQQTPGQGLQFLFEYFSETQRNKGNFPGRFSGRQFSNSRSEMNVSTLELGDSALYLCASRPTSGPYNEQFFGPGTRLTVL.

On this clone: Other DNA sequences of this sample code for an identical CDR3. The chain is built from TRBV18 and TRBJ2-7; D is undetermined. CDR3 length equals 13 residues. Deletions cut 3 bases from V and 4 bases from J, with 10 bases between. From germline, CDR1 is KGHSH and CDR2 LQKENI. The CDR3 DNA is TGTGCCAGCTCACCGGGTGGGTCTTACGAGCAGTACTTC. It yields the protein CASSPGGSYEQYF. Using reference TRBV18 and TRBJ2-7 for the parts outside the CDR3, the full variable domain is NAGVMQNPRHLVRRRGQEARLRCSPMKGHSHVYWYRQLPEEGLKFMVYLQKENIIDESGMPKERFSAEFPKEGPSILRIQQVVRGDSAAYFCASSPGGSYEQYFGPGTRLTVT.

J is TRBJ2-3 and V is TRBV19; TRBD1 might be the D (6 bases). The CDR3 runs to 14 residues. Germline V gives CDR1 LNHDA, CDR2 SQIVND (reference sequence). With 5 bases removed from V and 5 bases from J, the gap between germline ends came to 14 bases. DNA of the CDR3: TGTGCCAGTAGTCTAAACAGGGTTGGAGATACGCAGTATTTT. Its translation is CASSLNRVGDTQYF.

The CDR3 nucleotides are TGTGCCTGGAGTGTATACCAGGGATTCGGCTACACCTTC. It specifies CAWSVYQGFGYTF. J is TRBJ1-2 and V is TRBV30; D is possibly TRBD1 (5 bases). With 0 bases removed from V and 8 bases from J, the gap between germline ends came to 13 bases. This CDR3 has 13 residues. Germline V lookup: CDR1 GTSNPN, CDR2 SVGIG (reference sequence).

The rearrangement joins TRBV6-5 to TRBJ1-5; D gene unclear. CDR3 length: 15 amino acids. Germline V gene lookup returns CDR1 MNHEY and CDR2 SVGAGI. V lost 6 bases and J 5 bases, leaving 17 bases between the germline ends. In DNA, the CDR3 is TGTGCCAGCAGCCCCGGACTGGGGAGCTATCAGCCCCAGCATTTT. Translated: CASSPGLGSYQPQHF.

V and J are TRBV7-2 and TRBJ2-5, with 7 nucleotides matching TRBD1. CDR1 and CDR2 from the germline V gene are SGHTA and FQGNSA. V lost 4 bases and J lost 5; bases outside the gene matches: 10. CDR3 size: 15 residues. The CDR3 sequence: CASSSVAGGRETQYF. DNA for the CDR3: TGTGCCAGCAGCTCGGTTGCAGGGGGTCGCGAGACCCAGTACTTC.